A single count supports the clone carrying this T cell receptor (beta chain). This sample stems from a study of technical replicates of blood from four donors. The CDR3 covers 14 residues. Measured with immunoSEQ multiplex PCR; TCRdb has only the in-frame clones, and not every one. Of about 70,000 clones in the sample, around 97% were seen once. The sequenced sample was T cells isolated from PBMCs. This receptor was taken from a human donor in good health. The rearrangement links TRBV21-1 to TRBJ2-2; the table's D call, TRBD2, was not checked against the DNA. TRBV21-1 is reported as a pseudogene. The CDR3 spells CASNQPGDTGELFF. CDR3 bases: TGTGCCAGCAACCAGCCGGGTGACACCGGGGAGCTGTTTTTT.